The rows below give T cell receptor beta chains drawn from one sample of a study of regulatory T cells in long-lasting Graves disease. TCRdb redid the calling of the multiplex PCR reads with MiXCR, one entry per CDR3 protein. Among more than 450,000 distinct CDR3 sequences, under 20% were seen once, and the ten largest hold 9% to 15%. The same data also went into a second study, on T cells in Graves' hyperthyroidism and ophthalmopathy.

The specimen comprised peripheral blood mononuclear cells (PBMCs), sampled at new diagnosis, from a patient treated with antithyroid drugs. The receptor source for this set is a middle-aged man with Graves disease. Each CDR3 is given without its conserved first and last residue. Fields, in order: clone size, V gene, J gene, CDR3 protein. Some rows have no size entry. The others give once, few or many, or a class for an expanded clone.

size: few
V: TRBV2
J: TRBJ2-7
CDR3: ASSLGTSGGEQY

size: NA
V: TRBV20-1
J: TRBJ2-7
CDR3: SAGSDGYEQY

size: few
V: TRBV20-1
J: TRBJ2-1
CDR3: SARSQVSGALYNEQF

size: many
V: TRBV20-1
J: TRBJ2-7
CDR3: SARDRDRGSAYEQY

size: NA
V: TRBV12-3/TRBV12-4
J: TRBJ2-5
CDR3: ATHRGRGETQY

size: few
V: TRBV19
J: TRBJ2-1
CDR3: ASSPGTSVHEQF

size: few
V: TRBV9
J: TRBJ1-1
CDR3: ASSVGGVVTEAF

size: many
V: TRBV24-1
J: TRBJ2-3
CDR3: ATGEPSSTDTQY

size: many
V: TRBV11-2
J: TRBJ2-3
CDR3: ASSPSLSGQGAYTQY

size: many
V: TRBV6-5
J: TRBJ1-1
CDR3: ASSYLRDGNTEAF

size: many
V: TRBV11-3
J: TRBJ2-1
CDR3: ASSLTTGSASEQF

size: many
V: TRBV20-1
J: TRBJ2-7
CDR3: SARAGTSIFHEQY

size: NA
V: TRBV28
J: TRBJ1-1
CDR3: ASSLLDNSEAF

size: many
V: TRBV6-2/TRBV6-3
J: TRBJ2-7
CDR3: ASSSHGLAGRPYEQY

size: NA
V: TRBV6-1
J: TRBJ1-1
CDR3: ASSAGQNTEAF

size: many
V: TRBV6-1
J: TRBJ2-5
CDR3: ASSEALNRATQY

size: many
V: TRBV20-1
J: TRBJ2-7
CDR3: SAIGTPGLAAPYEQY

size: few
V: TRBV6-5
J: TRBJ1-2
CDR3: ASSYSVPGTAIT

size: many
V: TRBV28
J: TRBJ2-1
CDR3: ASNPTSVSSYNEQF

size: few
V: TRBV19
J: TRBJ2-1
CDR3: ASSMGGGDEQF

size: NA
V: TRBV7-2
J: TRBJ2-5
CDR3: ASSLAAGQGRQETQY

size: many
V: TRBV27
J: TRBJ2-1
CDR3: ASSFVATFRFNEQF

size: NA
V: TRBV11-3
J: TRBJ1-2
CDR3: ASSSLGLYGYT

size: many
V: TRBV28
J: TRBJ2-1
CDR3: ASKEDGQRRNNEQF

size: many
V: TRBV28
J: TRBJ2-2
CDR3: ASSFGGSNTGELF

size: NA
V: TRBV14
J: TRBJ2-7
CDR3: ASSQDLAGSYEQY

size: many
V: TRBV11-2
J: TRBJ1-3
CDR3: ASSLDKWQVRNTIY

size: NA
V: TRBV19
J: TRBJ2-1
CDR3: ASSPSEYNEQF

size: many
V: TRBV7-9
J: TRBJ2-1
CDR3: ASSLARGLAVNEQF

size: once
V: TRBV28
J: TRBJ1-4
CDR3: ASSPHVGTGGWSEKLF

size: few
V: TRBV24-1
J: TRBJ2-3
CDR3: ATSAGADTQY

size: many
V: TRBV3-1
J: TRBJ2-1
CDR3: ASSTFRTNDNEQF

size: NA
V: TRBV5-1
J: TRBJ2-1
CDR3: ASSERPGLAGPNEQF

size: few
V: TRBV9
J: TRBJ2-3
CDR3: ASSGNSGRTDTQY

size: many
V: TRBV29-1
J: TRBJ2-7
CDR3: SVVTSWGASDEQY

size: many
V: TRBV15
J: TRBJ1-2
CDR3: ATSRVAGQGIDGYT

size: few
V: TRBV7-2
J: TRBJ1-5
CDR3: ASSLGVRRRGQPQH

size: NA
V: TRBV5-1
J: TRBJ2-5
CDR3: ASSLVGEGETQY

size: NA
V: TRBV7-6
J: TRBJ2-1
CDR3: ASSLRERNEQF

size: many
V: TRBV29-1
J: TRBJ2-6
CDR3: SVVTGASSGANVLT

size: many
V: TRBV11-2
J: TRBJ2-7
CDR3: ASSLAPDSYEQY